This T cell receptor (beta chain) appears in the sequencing data of a study of blood T cell repertoires in COVID-19 (dated by TCRdb to the early 2020s). In terms of the full investigation: Samples covering the acute and convalescent phases of COVID-19 were provided by collaborators in the United States, Italy and Spain. The material from the prospective study consisted of cDNA or gDNA derived from T cells, B-cell-depleted T cells, or PBMCs. Subjects who had been exposed to COVID-19, were actively infected with it, or had recovered from it provided the deeply sampled blood TCRbeta repertoires that made up the dataset. The repertoires were released in a freely available public database intended as a resource for research on the immune response to SARS-CoV-2. Samples came from the ongoing ImmuneRACE study (first 160 participants) plus 1,254 subjects from 6 global collaborators. Sample metadata almost always included a de-identified subject ID, COVID-19 status, age in years and sex. Where available, HLA class I and class II types were taken from metadata supplied by the sample provider and were not determined by assay-based typing. General findings and caveats noted by the study authors: The amount of clinical and demographic metadata varied by source and participant and was provided uncurated.

Each collaborating institution followed its own protocols to collect whole blood in K2EDTA tubes. For TCRbeta analysis, collaborators shipped samples as frozen whole blood, isolated PBMCs, or DNA extracted from either of those sample types. The immunoSEQ Assay, a bias-controlled multiplex PCR, was used to amplify TCRbeta CDR3 regions from genomic DNA. The paper's processing steps were these. The number of nucleated cells in each sample was estimated from the amplification of reference gene primers within the assay. To quantify the absolute abundance of each unique TCRbeta CDR3 rearrangement, sequence reads were collapsed and filtered. Productive Simpson clonality was computed per sample as the square root of Simpson's diversity index over productive rearrangements. Drawn from immuneACCESS, this table holds only the in-frame rearrangements with V and J called that TCRdb kept. Clones are partly lost; checked studies trace under half to an unresolved V gene and leave the rest unexplained. V, J and clone size reflect that table, while D and trimming were determined from the DNA. Counted in this sample were 160,000 or so clones; around 84% of them appeared once. Around a fifth of the sample goes to the ten largest clones.

Comments on this clone: There is no known antigen for this receptor. Base qualities were left out, and no much larger clone turns up one base away.

Counted from cysteine to phenylalanine, this CDR3 has 15 amino acids. Only the CDR3 portion is preserved as DNA: 45 bases, with reading frame beginning at the first base. CDR1 and CDR2 were assigned from the germline V gene as SNHLY and FYNNEI. Trimming removed 4 bases from V and 6 bases from J, leaving 16 bases between the germline ends. The source of this sequence is an elderly woman with acute or convalescent COVID-19. The rearrangement joined TRBV2 to TRBJ1-5; the D gene cannot be resolved reliably. The sequenced material came from peripheral blood. The CDR3 protein: CASSVDSKAGQPQHF. The DNA reads as follows: TGTGCCAGCAGTGTCGACTCCAAGGCGGGTCAGCCCCAGCATTTT.